The 30 T cell receptor beta chains listed next were all sequenced from one sample in a study of OX40 agonist ivuxolimab in advanced cancers. Libraries were prepared by immunoSEQ multiplex PCR; TCRdb keeps only in-frame clonotypes and omits some of them. The sample has roughly 66,000 clones, 83% seen once. The material was CD4+ or CD8+ T cells sorted from blood, obtained in a trial of the OX40 agonist ivuxolimab. The source of these receptors is an adult with an advanced solid tumor such as melanoma, head and neck, liver or kidney cancer.

The genes are TRBV7-2 and TRBJ2-7; 8 bases are shared with TRBD2. With V trimmed by 5 bases and J by 6 bases, 15 bases remained unmatched. The CDR3 has 16 residues. Germline V gene data show CDR1 as SGHTA and CDR2 as FQGNSA. The CDR3 DNA sequence: TGTGCCAGCAGCCCCCTTAGCGGGACCTCCGGGGGCGAGCAGTACTTC. Translating it yields CASSPLSGTSGGEQYF.

The chain recombines TRBV28 with TRBJ1-3, with unresolved D. V lost 7 bases and J lost 0, with 13 bases in between. The germline CDR1 and CDR2 sequences are MDHEN and SYDVKM. This CDR3 has 15 residues. Here the CDR3 DNA reads TGTGCCAGCACCCTGGACGCCCGCTCTGGAAACACCATATATTTT. This translates into CASTLDARSGNTIYF.

The rearrangement joins TRBV30 to TRBJ2-3; TRBD2 is a possible D gene (6 bases). CDR1 is GTSNPN and CDR2 is SVGIG in the germline V gene (reference sequence). This CDR3 contains 12 residues. The germline V and J ends were trimmed by 5 bases and 4 bases, with 10 bases remaining between them. The CDR3, as DNA: TGTGCCTGGGCAAGCGGGTCAGATACGCAGTATTTT. Protein sequence: CAWASGSDTQYF.

The chain is built from TRBV6-1 and TRBJ2-7; tentative D call: TRBD2 (6 bases). The CDR3 covers 13 residues. V was shortened by 7 bases and J by 3 bases, with 13 bases between the two germline ends. Germline values: CDR1 MNHNS, CDR2 SASEGT. The CDR3 DNA sequence: TGTGCCAGCATCCGGGGGTTAGACTACGAGCAGTACTTC. The encoded protein is CASIRGLDYEQYF.

The chain carries TRBV27 and TRBJ2-7; TRBD2 matches at 8 bases. The germline V gene has CDR1 MNHEY and CDR2 SMNVEV (reference sequence). With V trimmed by 6 bases and J by 0 bases, 16 bases remained unmatched. The CDR3 is 18 amino acids. CDR3 bases: TGTGCCAGCAGCCCGGGACTAGGGCCCACGCTGACCTCCTACGAGCAGTACTTC. Translating gives CASSPGLGPTLTSYEQYF.

The chain has TRBV21-1 and TRBJ1-2. TRBV21-1 is a known pseudogene. The CDR3 runs 17 residues. For the CDR3, the DNA is TGTGCCAGCAGCAAAGACCCGGATCCTTTAACTAACTATGGCTACACCTTC. Amino acids: CASSKDPDPLTNYGYTF.

The chain combines TRBV7-8 with TRBJ1-3; no clear D gene. The germline V gene has CDR1 SGHVS and CDR2 FQNEAQ. Trimming shortened V by 5 bases and J by 2 bases, and 10 bases separated the two germline ends. CDR3 length equals 14 residues. The CDR3 sequence is CASSPRGTGNTIYF. CDR3 bases: TGTGCCAGCAGCCCACGGGGAACTGGAAACACCATATATTTT.

The rearrangement joins TRBV28 to TRBJ2-7; possibly TRBD1 for D (5 bases). There are 18 residues in the CDR3. Germline loops: CDR1 MDHEN, CDR2 SYDVKM. Trimming took off 2 bases at V and 3 bases at J, with 23 bases between the two ends. The CDR3 reads CASSLNSRWGTGRYEQYF. The CDR3 DNA follows: TGTGCCAGCAGTTTAAATTCTCGCTGGGGTACAGGACGCTACGAGCAGTACTTC.

By share, this clone ranks as medium-sized. The rearrangement joins TRBV7-2 to TRBJ2-2, with a tentative D call TRBD1 (6 bases). The CDR3 sequence is 16 residues long. Germline values: CDR1 SGHTA, CDR2 FQGNSA. V was shortened by 0 bases and J by 6 bases, with 14 bases between the two germline ends. The CDR3, as DNA: TGTGCCAGCAGCTTAGCAGGACAGAGTAGCGCCGGGGAGCTGTTTTTT. Amino acid sequence: CASSLAGQSSAGELFF. The full variable domain, its missing parts supplied by reference TRBV7-2 and TRBJ2-2, is GAGVSQSPSNKVTEKGKDVELRCDPISGHTALYWYRQSLGQGLEFLIYFQGNSAPDKSGLPSDRFSAERTGGSVSTLTIQRTQQEDSAVYLCASSLAGQSSAGELFFGEGSRLTVL.

V is TRBV7-8 and J is TRBJ2-2, with D possibly being TRBD2 (5 bases). This CDR3 spans 17 amino acids. Trimming pared 5 bases from V and 3 bases from J, leaving 19 bases between. The germline gives CDR1 SGHVS, CDR2 FQNEAQ. The CDR3 coding sequence is TGTGCCAGCAGCCCTCCCGGGGTGGGCAGCCACACCGGGGAGCTGTTTTTT. Its translation is CASSPPGVGSHTGELFF.

The chain uses TRBV4-1 and TRBJ1-2; D not resolved. V was trimmed by 0 bases and J by 0 bases, leaving 17 bases between them. The CDR3 has 18 residues. From germline, CDR1 is MGHRA and CDR2 YSYEKL. CDR3: CASSQDFTGQNPNYGYTF. CDR3 sequence (DNA): TGCGCCAGCAGCCAAGATTTTACCGGCCAGAACCCTAACTATGGCTACACCTTC.

This clone was seen more than once but under ten times. The chain uses TRBV28 and TRBJ2-5; D may be TRBD2 (6 bases). V was clipped by 7 bases and J by 1 base, with 13 bases between them. CDR1 and CDR2 from the germline V gene are MDHEN and SYDVKM. The CDR3 is 14 residues long. The CDR3 reads CASTSPGLQETQYF. As DNA, the CDR3 is TGTGCCAGCACCTCTCCGGGACTCCAAGAGACCCAGTACTTC.

V is TRBV25-1 and J is TRBJ1-2; TRBD1 agrees at 8 bases. The CDR3 consists of 15 residues. Germline CDR1 and CDR2: MGHDK and SYGVNS. Unmatched junction bases numbered 8, after V lost 5 bases and J lost 3 bases. The CDR3 here is CASSTRTGSDYGYTF. The DNA for the CDR3 is TGTGCCAGCAGTACTCGGACAGGGTCGGACTATGGCTACACCTTC.

This clone has just a few counts. The chain combines TRBV6-6 with TRBJ2-4; 7 positions match TRBD2. J was trimmed by 0 bases and V by 2 bases; bases with no gene match: 4. This CDR3 has 16 residues. CDR1 is MNHNY and CDR2 is SVGAGI in the germline V gene (reference sequence). The CDR3 loop is CASSYASGLAKNIQYF. In DNA form, the CDR3 reads TGTGCCAGCAGTTACGCTAGCGGCTTAGCCAAAAACATTCAGTACTTC.

This clone was picked up a small number of times. This chain connects TRBV7-8 to TRBJ1-1; no clear D. The CDR3 has 14 amino acids. Trimming removed 11 bases at V and 1 base at J, with 17 bases between. Germline assignment: CDR1 SGHVS and CDR2 FQNEAQ. CDR3 sequence: CAGRWDETNTEAFF. The CDR3 DNA is TGTGCCGGGAGGTGGGATGAGACGAACACTGAAGCTTTCTTT.

This chain connects TRBV6-6 to TRBJ1-1, with D uncertain. Between the trimmed V and J ends, which lost 2 bases and 0 bases, there was a span of 7 bases. This CDR3 has 14 amino acids. Looked up from germline, CDR1 is MNHNY and CDR2 is SVGAGI (reference sequence). CDR3 nucleotides: TGTGCCAGCAGTTACAATACACTGAACACTGAAGCTTTCTTT. This translates into CASSYNTLNTEAFF.

The chain is built from TRBV9 and TRBJ2-3; 8 positions match TRBD1. V was clipped by 5 bases and J by 4 bases; unmatched bases: 9. The CDR3 has 15 amino acids. The V gene's germline CDR1 is SGDLS and CDR2 YYNGEE. CDR3 loop: CASSRTGSNADTQYF. CDR3 coding DNA: TGTGCCAGCAGTCGGACAGGGAGTAACGCAGATACGCAGTATTTT.

The rearrangement links TRBV5-1 to TRBJ2-7; unclear D gene. CDR1 is SGHRS, CDR2 YFSETQ, per germline. Trimming removed 0 bases from V and 5 bases from J, with 6 bases in between. This CDR3 has 12 residues. CDR3 sequence (DNA): TGCGCCAGCAGCTTGGTTCTAGACGAGCAGTACTTC. Its protein is CASSLVLDEQYF.

V is TRBV14 and J is TRBJ2-7; no clear D. The V and J ends lost 1 base and 3 bases respectively, with 7 bases between them. This CDR3 has 13 amino acids. The germline V gene has CDR1 SGHDN and CDR2 FVKESK. The CDR3 nucleotides read TGTGCCAGCAGCCAAGCGGGCGGCTACGAGCAGTACTTC. Residues: CASSQAGGYEQYF.

This clone has more than one count but fewer than ten. The chain links TRBV19 to TRBJ2-7; 13 positions agree with TRBD2. This CDR3 is built from 15 residues. Trimming took 7 bases from V and 7 from J; bases not matched to a gene: 10. CDR1 is LNHDA, CDR2 SQIVND, per germline (reference sequence). The CDR3 DNA reads TGTGCCAGTACCTCAGGACTAGCGGGAGTTGGGGAGCAGTACTTC. Residues: CASTSGLAGVGEQYF.

This chain joins TRBV27 and TRBJ1-6; weak D call: TRBD1 (6 bases). In germline, CDR1 is MNHEY, CDR2 SMNVEV (reference sequence). V was pared by 0 bases and J by 6 bases, with 12 bases between. The CDR3 length is 16 residues. Written as DNA, the CDR3 is TGTGCCAGCAGTTTATCGGGGGGCGCTCCTAATTCACCCCTCCACTTT. This codes for CASSLSGGAPNSPLHF.

This clone was observed once. The final CDR3 position lacks the conserved phenylalanine or tryptophan, pointing to a likely read error. The chain combines TRBV5-4 with TRBJ1-2; 11 positions agree with TRBD1. There are 15 residues in the CDR3. Germline-derived CDR1 and CDR2 are SGHNT and YYREEE (reference sequence). With V trimmed by 4 bases and J by 5 bases, 7 bases remained unmatched. CDR3 in DNA: TGTGCCAGCAGCAACCGGGACAGGGGGGTTTATGGCTACACCCTC. Translating it yields CASSNRDRGVYGYTL.

The V and J genes are TRBV7-1 and TRBJ2-7, with 8 bases identical to TRBD1. TRBV7-1 is identified as an open reading frame with a role that is uncertain. The CDR3 is 13 amino acids. V shed 6 bases, J shed 1 base, and the junction held 2 bases outside the gene matches. The DNA for the CDR3 is TGTGCCAGCAGACAGGGGGTTTCCTACGAGCAGTACTTC. This translates into CASRQGVSYEQYF.

This chain uses TRBV5-1 with TRBJ1-1; TRBD1 agrees at 10 bases. This CDR3 has 14 residues. J was trimmed by 1 base and V by 6 bases; bases with no gene match: 3. The V gene's germline CDR1 is SGHRS and CDR2 YFSETQ. CDR3 bases: TGCGCCAGCACCCGGACAGGGGGGAACACTGAAGCTTTCTTT. Translating it yields CASTRTGGNTEAFF.

This clone came up once. V gene TRBV14 combines with J gene TRBJ2-2, with unresolved D. The V and J ends lost 0 bases and 5 bases respectively, with 7 bases between them. This CDR3 region has 14 residues. The germline CDR1 and CDR2 sequences are SGHDN and FVKESK. As DNA, the CDR3 is TGTGCCAGCAGCCAAGATTTCAGGACCGGGGAGCTGTTTTTT. It translates to CASSQDFRTGELFF.

The rearrangement uses TRBV11-2 and TRBJ2-2, with D hard to call. CDR1 SGHAT and CDR2 FQNNGV come from the germline V gene. V was shortened by 1 base and J by 5 bases, with 11 bases between the two germline ends. The length of the CDR3 is 15 residues. The CDR3 bases are TGTGCCAGCAGCTTAGCTGGGGTCGGGACCGGGGAGCTGTTTTTT. Residues: CASSLAGVGTGELFF.

This clone was picked up a small number of times. The chain couples TRBV30 to TRBJ2-3; the D is unclear. The CDR3 totals 12 residues. Germline V lookup: CDR1 GTSNPN, CDR2 SVGIG (reference sequence). V was trimmed by 1 base and J by 4 bases, leaving 6 bases between them. The CDR3 here is CAWSDDADTQYF. In DNA form, the CDR3 reads TGTGCCTGGAGTGACGACGCAGATACGCAGTATTTT.

V usage is TRBV11-2 and J usage is TRBJ2-5; 10 nucleotides match TRBD1. This CDR3 is built from 17 residues. The germline gives CDR1 SGHAT, CDR2 FQNNGV. V lost 1 base and J lost 1; bases outside the gene matches: 6. This chain's CDR3 is CASSLGDRGGAQETQYF. The CDR3, as DNA: TGTGCCAGCAGCTTAGGGGACAGGGGTGGGGCCCAAGAGACCCAGTACTTC.

The chain joins TRBV7-9 to TRBJ1-2; TRBD1 aligns across 10 bases. Germline V lookup: CDR1 SEHNR, CDR2 FQNEAQ (reference sequence). The trim removed 5 bases at V and 7 bases at J, leaving 4 bases unmatched. The CDR3 consists of 13 residues. The CDR3 spells CASSVTGGGGYTF. The CDR3 bases are TGTGCCAGCAGCGTGACAGGGGGCGGTGGCTACACCTTC.

V usage is TRBV11-2 and J usage is TRBJ2-2, with 11 bases matching TRBD1. The V and J ends lost 6 bases and 7 bases, in that order; junction bases with no gene match: 19. The CDR3 totals 19 residues. CDR1 and CDR2 (germline): SGHAT, FQNNGV. DNA of the CDR3: TGTGCCAGCAGTTTCAGGAGGTGGGCCGGACAGGGGGCGATCGGGGAGCTGTTTTTT. Translating it yields CASSFRRWAGQGAIGELFF.